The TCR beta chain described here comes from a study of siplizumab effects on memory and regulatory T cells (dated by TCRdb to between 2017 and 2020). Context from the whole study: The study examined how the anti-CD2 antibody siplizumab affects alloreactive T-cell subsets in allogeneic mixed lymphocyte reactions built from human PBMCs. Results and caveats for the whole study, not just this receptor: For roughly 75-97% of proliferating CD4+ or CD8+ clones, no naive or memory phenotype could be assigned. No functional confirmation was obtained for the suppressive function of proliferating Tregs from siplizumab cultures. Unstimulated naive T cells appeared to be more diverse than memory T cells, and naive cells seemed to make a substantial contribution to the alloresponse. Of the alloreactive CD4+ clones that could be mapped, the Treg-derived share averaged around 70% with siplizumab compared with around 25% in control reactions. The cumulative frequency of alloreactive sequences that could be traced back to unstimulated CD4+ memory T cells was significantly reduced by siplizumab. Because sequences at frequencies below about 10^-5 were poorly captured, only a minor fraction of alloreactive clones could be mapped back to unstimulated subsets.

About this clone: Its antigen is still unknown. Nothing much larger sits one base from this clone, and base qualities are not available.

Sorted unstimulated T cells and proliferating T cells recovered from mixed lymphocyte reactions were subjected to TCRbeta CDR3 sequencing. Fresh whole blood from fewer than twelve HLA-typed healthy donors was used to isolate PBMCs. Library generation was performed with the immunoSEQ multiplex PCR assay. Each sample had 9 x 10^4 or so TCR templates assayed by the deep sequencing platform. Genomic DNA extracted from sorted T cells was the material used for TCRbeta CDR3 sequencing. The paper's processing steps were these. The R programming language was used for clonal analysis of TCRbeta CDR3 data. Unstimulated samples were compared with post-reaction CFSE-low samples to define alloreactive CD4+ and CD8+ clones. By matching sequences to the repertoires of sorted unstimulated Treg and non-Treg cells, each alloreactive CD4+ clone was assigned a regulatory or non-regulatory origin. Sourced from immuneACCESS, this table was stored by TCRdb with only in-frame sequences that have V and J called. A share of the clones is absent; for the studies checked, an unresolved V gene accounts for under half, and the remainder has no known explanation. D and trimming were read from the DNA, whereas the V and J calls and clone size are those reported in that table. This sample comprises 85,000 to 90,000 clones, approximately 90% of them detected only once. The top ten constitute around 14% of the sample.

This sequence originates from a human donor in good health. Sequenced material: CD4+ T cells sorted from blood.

The DNA sequence is TGTGCCAGCAGCTTAGAGCTAGCGGGAGGGTACAATGAGCAGTTCTTC. This yields the protein CASSLELAGGYNEQFF. The sequence is built from TRBV7-2 and TRBJ2-1; 12 middle bases align to TRBD2. The germline V gene encodes CDR1 SGHTA and CDR2 FQGNSA. V trim: 1 base; J trim: 4 bases; unmatched bases: 2. The CDR3 spans 16 residues, from the cysteine through the phenylalanine. The retained sequence is limited to the CDR3, 48 bases, with the frame set at the first base.